What follows are 27 T cell receptor beta chains derived from one specimen sequenced in a study of cytomegalovirus exposure and HLA in healthy donors. The PCR used 60 Vbeta and 13 Jbeta primers. Only in-frame clones appear in the TCRdb table, and some are missing; sequencing was by immunoSEQ multiplex PCR. Here the sample spans approximately 190,000 clones, about 80% being singletons. Input material: PBMCs. These receptor sequences come from a woman aged 18-29 years in good health and CMV-seropositive.

The chain couples TRBV9 to TRBJ2-3; 7 nucleotides agree with TRBD2. This CDR3 spans 16 amino acids. CDR1 is SGDLS and CDR2 is YYNGEE in the germline V gene. Germline trimming cut 0 bases from V and 2 bases from J; bases unmatched to any gene: 6. The CDR3 nucleotides are TGTGCCAGCAGCGTAGAGCGTGGGGGGGTCACAGATACGCAGTATTTT. This gives the protein CASSVERGGVTDTQYF.

V is TRBV19 and J is TRBJ1-2; no reliable D call. Germline V gene sequence: CDR1 LNHDA, CDR2 SQIVND (reference sequence). There are 16 residues in the CDR3. The germline V and J ends were trimmed by 4 bases and 6 bases, with 21 bases remaining between them. The CDR3: CASSTQAGFGSDGYTF. As DNA, the CDR3 is TGTGCCAGTAGTACCCAAGCGGGGTTTGGTTCGGATGGCTACACCTTC.

This clone was detected once. J is TRBJ1-3 and V is TRBV2, with 7 positions matching TRBD1. The J segment lost 2 bases and the V segment lost 10 bases, leaving 8 bases of the junction unmatched. Germline CDR1 SNHLY, CDR2 FYNNEI. This CDR3 has 14 residues. The CDR3 DNA is TGTGCCACCGGGGGGGGACAGACTGGAAACACCATATATTTT. Translated: CATGGGQTGNTIYF.

Of note for this clone: A read error may account for a junction end that differs from germline. This chain connects TRBV5-1 to TRBJ1-1, with 7 bases that match TRBD1. The germline V gene encodes CDR1 SGHRS and CDR2 YFSETQ. CDR3 length: 13 amino acids. The CDR3 is CASNLQGDTEAFF. DNA of the CDR3: TGCGCCAGCAACTTGCAGGGGGACACTGAAGCTTTCTTT. Together with reference TRBV5-1 and TRBJ1-1, the CDR3 gives the full variable domain: KAGVTQTPRYLIKTRGQQVTLSCSPISGHRSVSWYQQTPGQGLQFLFEYFSETQRNKGNFPGRFSGRQFSNSRSEMNVSTLELGDSALYLCASNLQGDTEAFFGQGTRLTVV.

The CDR3: CASSISPTPGRFF. CDR3 nucleotides: TGTGCCAGCAGCATTTCCCCCACTCCGGGTAGGTTCTTC. This sequence joins TRBV7-9 and TRBJ2-1, with D unresolved. The germline V gene encodes CDR1 SEHNR and CDR2 FQNEAQ (reference sequence). The CDR3 extends over 13 amino acids. The V and J ends lost 5 bases and 15 bases respectively, with 20 bases between them.

The gene calls are TRBV6-4 and TRBJ1-1, with 7 bases that match TRBD1. Trimming at V came to 5 bases and at J to 3 bases, leaving 6 bases not matched to a gene. The CDR3 runs to 14 residues. Looked up from germline, CDR1 is MRHNA and CDR2 is SNTAGT. DNA of the CDR3: TGTGCCAGCAGTCCCGGGACAGAGGACACTGAAGCTTTCTTT. It codes for CASSPGTEDTEAFF.

The chain links TRBV6-1 to TRBJ2-6; 7 nucleotides line up with TRBD1. Trimming cost V 4 bases and J 0 bases; bases outside gene matches: 6. Germline loops: CDR1 MNHNS, CDR2 SASEGT. This CDR3 comprises 17 residues. CDR3 DNA sequence: TGTGCCAGCAGTGGCCGGGACAGAAACTCTGGGGCCAACGTCCTGACTTTC. It encodes CASSGRDRNSGANVLTF.

The chain recombines TRBV15 with TRBJ2-3, with unresolved D. Germline V gene sequence: CDR1 LNHNV, CDR2 YYDKDF (reference sequence). The CDR3 covers 16 residues. V was pared by 3 bases and J by 4 bases, with 17 bases between. The CDR3 protein is CATSRPPDGASDTQYF. The CDR3 coding sequence is TGTGCCACCAGCAGGCCGCCGGATGGAGCCTCAGATACGCAGTATTTT.

The chain has TRBV6-5 and TRBJ2-2; tentative D call: TRBD2 (6 bases). The V end lost 4 bases, the J end lost 6 bases, and 15 bases lay between the germline ends. The germline V gene has CDR1 MNHEY and CDR2 SVGAGI. The CDR3 is made up of 15 amino acids. The CDR3 spells CASSSPRRAAGELFF. CDR3 DNA: TGTGCCAGCAGTTCCCCGCGGAGGGCGGCCGGGGAGCTGTTTTTT.

This clone was detected once. The genes are TRBV5-1 and TRBJ1-2, with a possible D match to TRBD1 (6 bases). Germline V gene data show CDR1 as SGHRS and CDR2 as YFSETQ. This CDR3 region has 14 residues. The V end lost 5 bases, the J end lost 3 bases, and 14 bases lay between the germline ends. The CDR3 sequence: CASSARGGDYGYTF. CDR3 DNA sequence: TGCGCCAGCAGTGCTCGGGGGGGCGACTATGGCTACACCTTC. Full variable domain (missing parts from reference TRBV5-1 and TRBJ1-2): KAGVTQTPRYLIKTRGQQVTLSCSPISGHRSVSWYQQTPGQGLQFLFEYFSETQRNKGNFPGRFSGRQFSNSRSEMNVSTLELGDSALYLCASSARGGDYGYTFGSGTRLTVV.

This clone was recorded once. The CDR3 DNA reads as TGTGCCAGCAGCCGACAAAGCGGGCCCCAAGAGACCCAGTACTTC. Protein sequence: CASSRQSGPQETQYF. The chain recombines TRBV11-3 with TRBJ2-5, with D maybe TRBD2 (6 bases). CDR3 size: 15 residues. Germline CDR1 is SGHNT and CDR2 is YENEEA. V shed 5 bases and J shed 1 base, with 14 bases lying between them.

The chain carries TRBV4-3 and TRBJ1-2; a weak D match, TRBD1 (6 bases). Germline-derived CDR1 and CDR2 are LGHNA and YSLEER. V was shortened by 1 base and J by 2 bases, with 11 bases between the two germline ends. CDR3 length: 15 amino acids. The CDR3 loop reads CASSQALQGNYGYTF. In DNA, the CDR3 is TGCGCCAGCAGCCAAGCCCTCCAGGGGAACTATGGCTACACCTTC.

This clone was seen a handful of times. The chain carries TRBV6-5 and TRBJ2-5; maybe TRBD1 (6 bases). The germline V gene encodes CDR1 MNHEY and CDR2 SVGAGI. The CDR3 has 13 amino acids. The V end lost 2 bases, the J end lost 7 bases, and 11 bases lay between the germline ends. The CDR3 is CASSYGVGGTQYF. CDR3 coding DNA: TGTGCCAGCAGTTACGGGGTAGGGGGGACCCAGTACTTC.

This clone occurred a few times. The same CDR3 is also encoded by other DNA sequences in this sample. The chain combines TRBV6-4 with TRBJ2-3; 10 bases match TRBD2. The J segment lost 4 bases and the V segment lost 0 bases, leaving 1 base of the junction unmatched. Per germline, CDR1 MRHNA and CDR2 SNTAGT. The CDR3 is 15 residues long. CDR3 loop: CASSDSSGGADTQYF. The CDR3, as DNA: TGTGCCAGCAGTGACTCGAGCGGGGGGGCAGATACGCAGTATTTT.

This clone was detected only once. V usage is TRBV6-5 and J usage is TRBJ2-4, with no clear D. V gave up 2 bases and J gave up 6 bases, with 11 bases separating them. The germline V gene has CDR1 MNHEY and CDR2 SVGAGI. CDR3 size: 14 residues. The CDR3 sequence is CASSYGPILNIQYF. CDR3 coding DNA: TGTGCCAGCAGTTACGGGCCTATACTAAACATTCAGTACTTC.

The chain combines TRBV6-5 with TRBJ1-4; a possible D gene is TRBD1 (5 bases). From germline, CDR1 is MNHEY and CDR2 SVGAGI. This CDR3 is 14 amino acids long. V shed 4 bases and J shed 7 bases, with 13 bases lying between them. The CDR3 is CASSSAGTGEKLFF. The CDR3, as DNA: TGTGCCAGCAGTTCAGCGGGGACTGGTGAAAAACTGTTTTTT.

The chain joins TRBV2 to TRBJ1-1; a possible D gene is TRBD1 (5 bases). The germline gives CDR1 SNHLY, CDR2 FYNNEI. This CDR3 comprises 12 residues. The V end lost 7 bases, the J end lost 3 bases, and 9 bases lay between the germline ends. The CDR3 protein is CASTGMYTEAFF. As DNA, the CDR3 is TGTGCCAGCACAGGGATGTACACTGAAGCTTTCTTT.

Here the CDR3 reads CASSTTKNIQYF. CDR3 DNA sequence: TGTGCCAGTAGCACTACCAAAAACATTCAGTACTTC. The chain has TRBV19 and TRBJ2-4; no definite D call. CDR1 is LNHDA, CDR2 SQIVND, per germline (reference sequence). V was pared by 6 bases and J by 2 bases, with 5 bases between. CDR3 length equals 12 residues.

A note on this clone: Sequence at one end of the junction differs from germline and may be a read error. The J gene is TRBJ2-5, the V gene TRBV7-7, with 8 bases lining up with TRBD2. The germline gives CDR1 SSHAT, CDR2 FNYEAQ (reference sequence). This CDR3 is built from 15 residues. The CDR3 loop reads CASSLDSGDLETQYF. The CDR3 nucleotides are TGTGCTAGCAGCTTAGATAGCGGGGATCTTGAGACCCAGTACTTC.

The chain uses TRBV2 and TRBJ1-1; 8 bases align to TRBD1. The CDR3 runs to 15 residues. V was clipped by 6 bases and J by 0 bases; unmatched bases: 6. Per the germline V gene, CDR1 is SNHLY and CDR2 is FYNNEI. CDR3 loop: CASRRDRTLNTEAFF. Written as DNA, the CDR3 is TGTGCCAGCAGGAGGGACAGGACCTTGAACACTGAAGCTTTCTTT.

The chain has TRBV7-8 and TRBJ1-4; D is perhaps TRBD1 (5 bases). Trimming removed 1 base at V and 10 bases at J, with 19 bases between. The CDR3 is 16 residues long. Germline CDR1 and CDR2: SGHVS and FQNEAQ. Here the CDR3 DNA reads TGTGCCAGCAGCTTAGAAGGGCCGGTGGGGGGGGGAAAACTGTTTTTT. It specifies CASSLEGPVGGGKLFF.

The chain couples TRBV9 to TRBJ2-3; D remains ambiguous. Germline values: CDR1 SGDLS, CDR2 YYNGEE. V lost 3 bases and J 4 bases, leaving 18 bases between the germline ends. This CDR3 region has 16 residues. CDR3 coding DNA: TGTGCCAGCAGCGCCAGGTGGGCAGGTGAAGCAGATACGCAGTATTTT. Its protein product is CASSARWAGEADTQYF.

The genes are TRBV30 and TRBJ1-1; D unclear. Germline CDR1 GTSNPN, CDR2 SVGIG (reference sequence). V gave up 3 bases and J gave up 1 base, with 9 bases separating them. This CDR3 spans 13 amino acids. The CDR3 is CAWRSYRNTEAFF. For the CDR3, the DNA is TGTGCCTGGAGATCCTACAGGAACACTGAAGCTTTCTTT.

The chain couples TRBV6-5 to TRBJ2-4; possibly TRBD1 for D (6 bases). CDR1 and CDR2 from the germline V gene are MNHEY and SVGAGI. The CDR3 consists of 16 residues. Trimming pared 4 bases from V and 6 bases from J, leaving 19 bases between. The CDR3 sequence is CASSWGNRDGRNIQYF. In DNA, the CDR3 is TGTGCCAGCAGTTGGGGAAACAGGGATGGGAGAAACATTCAGTACTTC.

This chain uses TRBV19 with TRBJ2-5; the D gene is possibly TRBD1 (6 bases). The CDR3 spans 17 residues. From germline, CDR1 is LNHDA and CDR2 SQIVND (reference sequence). With 1 base removed from V and 0 bases from J, the gap between germline ends came to 15 bases. CDR3 sequence (DNA): TGTGCCAGTAGTATAGGGGGGCAGGGCTCGTACCAAGAGACCCAGTACTTC. It encodes CASSIGGQGSYQETQYF.

This rearrangement joins TRBV15 to TRBJ2-3; 10 bases are a match to TRBD2. J lost 3 bases, V lost 9 bases, and 9 bases had no gene match. The germline V gene has CDR1 LNHNV and CDR2 YYDKDF (reference sequence). This CDR3 is 15 amino acids long. The DNA for the CDR3 is TGTGCCACTAACCCCGGGACTAGCGAAACAGATACGCAGTATTTT. Amino acids: CATNPGTSETDTQYF.

This chain joins TRBV6-1 and TRBJ2-2, with 7 positions matching TRBD2. The germline CDR1 and CDR2 sequences are MNHNS and SASEGT. Trimming took 6 bases from V and 3 from J; bases not matched to a gene: 7. The CDR3 covers 15 residues. The CDR3 is CASRLPGRDTGELFF. The DNA for the CDR3 is TGTGCCAGCAGGTTGCCAGGGAGGGACACCGGGGAGCTGTTTTTT.